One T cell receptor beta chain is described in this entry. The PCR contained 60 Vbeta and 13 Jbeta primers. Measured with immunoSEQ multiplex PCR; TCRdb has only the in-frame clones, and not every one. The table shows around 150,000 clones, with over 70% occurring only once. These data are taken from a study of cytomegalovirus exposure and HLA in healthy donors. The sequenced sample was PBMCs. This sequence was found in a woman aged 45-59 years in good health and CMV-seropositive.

The CDR3 sequence: CASSLEISGGAQFF. The CDR3 DNA follows: TGTGCCAGCAGCTTAGAAATTAGCGGGGGGGCCCAGTTCTTC. The V and J genes are TRBV7-2 and TRBJ2-1; 11 nucleotides line up with TRBD2. The V and J ends lost 1 base and 13 bases, in that order; junction bases with no gene match: 6. This CDR3 is 14 amino acids long. CDR1 SGHTA and CDR2 FQGNSA come from the germline V gene.